This TCR beta chain was obtained from a study of cytomegalovirus exposure and HLA in healthy donors. Broader study findings: The study recorded 160 or so TCR beta chains that were cytomegalovirus-associated. The authors confirmed in vitro that a few CMV-associated chains were specific for CMV antigens.

The CDR3 totals 15 residues. The V end was cut by 6 bases, the J end by 3 bases, with 15 bases between. CDR1 WNHNN and CDR2 SYGVQD come from the germline V gene (reference sequence). It was with 60 Vbeta and 13 Jbeta primers that the PCR ran. The method was immunoSEQ multiplex PCR; TCRdb's version includes in-frame clones alone and lacks a portion of them. Among more than 90,000 clones listed, approximately 72% were seen once. With regard to this clone: Its specificity is unknown.

Healthy bone marrow donors made up the cohort. Donors were ostensibly healthy at sampling, although undocumented immune exposures were probable. The TCR sequence derives from a man aged 35-49 years in good health and CMV-seropositive. The gene calls are TRBV10-1 and TRBJ2-4, with D maybe TRBD1 (6 bases). The material sequenced was PBMCs. CDR3 coding DNA: TGCGCCAGCAGCGACTTTTGGGACAACAAAAACATTCAGTACTTC. Its protein is CASSDFWDNKNIQYF.